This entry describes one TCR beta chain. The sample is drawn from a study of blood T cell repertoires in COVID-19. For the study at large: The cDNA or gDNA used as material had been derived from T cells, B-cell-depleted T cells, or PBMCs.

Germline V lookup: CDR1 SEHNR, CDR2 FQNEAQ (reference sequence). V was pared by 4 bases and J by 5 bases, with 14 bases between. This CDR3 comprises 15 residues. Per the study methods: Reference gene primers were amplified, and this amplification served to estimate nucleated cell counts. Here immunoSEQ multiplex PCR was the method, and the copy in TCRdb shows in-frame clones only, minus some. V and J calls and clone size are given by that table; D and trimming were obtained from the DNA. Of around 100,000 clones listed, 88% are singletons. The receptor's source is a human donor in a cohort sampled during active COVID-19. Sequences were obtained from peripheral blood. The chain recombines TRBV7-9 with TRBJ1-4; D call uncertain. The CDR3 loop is CASSSDRVENEKLFF. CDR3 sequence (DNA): TGTGCCAGCAGCTCGGATCGGGTCGAAAATGAAAAACTGTTTTTT.